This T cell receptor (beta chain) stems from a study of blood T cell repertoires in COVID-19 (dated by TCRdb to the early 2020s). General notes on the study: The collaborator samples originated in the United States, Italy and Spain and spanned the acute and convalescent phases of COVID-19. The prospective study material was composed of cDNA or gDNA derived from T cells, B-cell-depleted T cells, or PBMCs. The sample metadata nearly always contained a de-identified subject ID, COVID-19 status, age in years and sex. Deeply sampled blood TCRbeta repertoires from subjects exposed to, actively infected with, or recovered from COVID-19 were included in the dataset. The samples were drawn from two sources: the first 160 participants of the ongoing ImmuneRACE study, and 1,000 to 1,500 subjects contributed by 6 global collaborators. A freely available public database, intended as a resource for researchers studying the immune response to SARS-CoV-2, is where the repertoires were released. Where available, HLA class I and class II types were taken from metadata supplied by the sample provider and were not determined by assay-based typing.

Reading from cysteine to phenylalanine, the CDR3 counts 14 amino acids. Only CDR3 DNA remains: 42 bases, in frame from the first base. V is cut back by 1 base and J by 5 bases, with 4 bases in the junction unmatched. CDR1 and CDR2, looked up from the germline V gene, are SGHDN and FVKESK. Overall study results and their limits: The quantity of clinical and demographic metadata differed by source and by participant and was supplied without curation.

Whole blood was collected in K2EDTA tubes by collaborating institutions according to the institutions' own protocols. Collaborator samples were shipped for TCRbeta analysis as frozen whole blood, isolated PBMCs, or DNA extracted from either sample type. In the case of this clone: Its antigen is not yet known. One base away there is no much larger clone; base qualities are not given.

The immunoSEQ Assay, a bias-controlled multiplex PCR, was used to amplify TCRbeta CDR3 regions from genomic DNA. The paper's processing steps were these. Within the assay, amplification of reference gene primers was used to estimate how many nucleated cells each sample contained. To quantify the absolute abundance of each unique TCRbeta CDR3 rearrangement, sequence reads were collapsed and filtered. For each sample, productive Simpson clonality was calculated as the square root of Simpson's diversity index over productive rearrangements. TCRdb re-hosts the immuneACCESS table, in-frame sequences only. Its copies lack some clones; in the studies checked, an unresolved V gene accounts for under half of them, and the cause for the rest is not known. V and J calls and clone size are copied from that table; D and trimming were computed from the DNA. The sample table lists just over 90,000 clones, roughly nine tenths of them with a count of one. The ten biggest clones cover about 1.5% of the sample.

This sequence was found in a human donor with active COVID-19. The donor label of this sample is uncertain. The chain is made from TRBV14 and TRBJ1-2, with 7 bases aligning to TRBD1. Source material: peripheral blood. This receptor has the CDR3 CASSQGGTAYGYTF. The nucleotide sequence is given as TGTGCCAGCAGCCAAGGGGGGACAGCTTATGGCTACACCTTC.